Below are 30 T cell receptor beta chains sequenced from a single sample in a study of cytomegalovirus exposure and HLA in healthy donors. Only in-frame clones appear in the TCRdb table, and some are missing; sequencing was by immunoSEQ multiplex PCR. The sample consists of about 110,000 clones, 70% to 85% of them appearing once. Sequencing input: PBMCs. The receptors were sampled from a woman in her late teens or twenties in good health and CMV-seronegative.

The chain couples TRBV2 to TRBJ2-3; D is possibly TRBD2 (6 bases). V was trimmed by 0 bases and J by 2 bases, leaving 15 bases between them. The CDR3 is 17 amino acids. The germline V gene has CDR1 SNHLY and CDR2 FYNNEI. The CDR3 DNA follows: TGTGCCAGCAGTGAAGCGTTCGGGACTGAAAACACAGATACGCAGTATTTT. Protein: CASSEAFGTENTDTQYF.

V gene TRBV27 combines with J gene TRBJ2-7; the match to TRBD1 covers 7 bases. V lost 4 bases, J lost 3 bases, and 9 bases stayed unmatched. There are 15 residues in the CDR3. The germline CDR1 and CDR2 sequences are MNHEY and SMNVEV (reference sequence). The CDR3 protein is CASSYKSGTDYEQYF. The CDR3 DNA is TGTGCCAGCAGTTACAAGTCCGGGACAGACTACGAGCAGTACTTC.

This clone was seen more than once but under ten times. The V call is TRBV2, the J call TRBJ1-2, with no clear D. This CDR3 region has 11 residues. Trimming shortened V by 7 bases and J by 4 bases, and 7 bases separated the two germline ends. Germline loops: CDR1 SNHLY, CDR2 FYNNEI. Here the CDR3 reads CASNMAYGYTF. CDR3 in DNA: TGTGCCAGCAACATGGCCTATGGCTACACCTTC.

The chain combines TRBV7-9 with TRBJ1-2; D is possibly TRBD1 (5 bases). V lost 3 bases and J 3 bases, leaving 11 bases between the germline ends. The CDR3 has 14 residues. Germline V gene sequence: CDR1 SEHNR, CDR2 FQNEAQ (reference sequence). The CDR3 DNA is TGTGCCAGCAGCTTGGCGGGACGGTACTATGGCTACACCTTC. It translates to CASSLAGRYYGYTF.

The chain combines TRBV9 with TRBJ2-3; D perhaps matches TRBD2 (6 bases). This CDR3 spans 14 amino acids. Trimming stripped 3 bases from V and 0 bases from J, with 8 bases between. Germline V lookup: CDR1 SGDLS, CDR2 YYNGEE. The CDR3 sequence is CASSGDSSTDTQYF. For the CDR3, the DNA is TGTGCCAGCAGCGGGGACTCGAGCACAGATACGCAGTATTTT. The full variable domain, rest sourced from reference TRBV9 and TRBJ2-3, is DSGVTQTPKHLITATGQRVTLRCSPRSGDLSVYWYQQSLDQGLQFLIQYYNGEERAKGNILERFSAQQFPDLHSELNLSSLELGDSALYFCASSGDSSTDTQYFGPGTRLTVL.

The chain links TRBV6-1 to TRBJ2-1; D is undetermined. CDR1 is MNHNS, CDR2 SASEGT, per germline. Trimming removed 3 bases from V and 5 bases from J, with 8 bases in between. This CDR3 is built from 13 residues. Here the CDR3 DNA reads TGTGCCAGCAGTGATTGGCGGCACAATGAGCAGTTCTTC. It codes for CASSDWRHNEQFF.

This clone has just one count. The genes are TRBV5-8 and TRBJ1-1; TRBD1 matches 7 bases. The length of the CDR3 is 15 residues. V was clipped by 1 base and J by 1 base; unmatched bases: 4. Germline V gene lookup returns CDR1 SGHTS and CDR2 YDEGEE. CDR3 protein: CASSLSDRRNTEAFF. For the CDR3, the DNA is TGTGCCAGCAGCTTGTCGGACAGGAGGAACACTGAAGCTTTCTTT.

The rearrangement uses TRBV27 and TRBJ1-6; 8 bases line up with TRBD1. J lost 7 bases, V lost 0 bases, and 8 bases had no gene match. CDR3 length: 17 amino acids. Germline assignment: CDR1 MNHEY and CDR2 SMNVEV (reference sequence). In DNA form, the CDR3 reads TGTGCCAGCAGTTTATCGTCAGGGGGCGCGGGGAATTCACCCCTCCACTTT. It yields the protein CASSLSSGGAGNSPLHF.

This clone was detected once. The chain is built from TRBV30 and TRBJ2-6; 7 bases agree with TRBD1. The CDR3 covers 15 residues. Unmatched junction bases numbered 6, after V lost 5 bases and J lost 2 bases. Germline V CDR1 and CDR2: GTSNPN, SVGIG (reference sequence). CDR3 residues: CAWERQGTGANVLTF. The CDR3 DNA follows: TGTGCCTGGGAGAGACAGGGTACTGGGGCCAACGTCCTGACTTTC. Drawing the rest from reference TRBV30 and TRBJ2-6, the complete variable domain is SQTIHQWPATLVQPVGSPLSLECTVEGTSNPNLYWYRQAAGRGLQLLFYSVGIGQISSEVPQNLSASRPQDRQFILSSKKLLLSDSGFYLCAWERQGTGANVLTFGAGSRLTVL.

This chain links TRBV6-1 with TRBJ1-5; 8 bases line up with TRBD1. This CDR3 is 14 amino acids long. Germline V lookup: CDR1 MNHNS, CDR2 SASEGT. The V gene end was trimmed by 6 bases and the J gene end by 7 bases; junction bases not matched to a gene: 8. DNA for the CDR3: TGTGCCAGCAGGAGGACAGGGTTTGAACAGCCCCAGCATTTT. Protein sequence: CASRRTGFEQPQHF.

This chain joins TRBV5-1 and TRBJ2-1; 11 positions agree with TRBD1. Per germline, CDR1 SGHRS and CDR2 YFSETQ. The CDR3 is 15 residues long. J gave up 6 bases and V 0 bases, and 2 bases lay outside the gene matches. The CDR3 spells CASSLEGQGGNEQFF. CDR3 nucleotide sequence: TGCGCCAGCAGCTTGGAGGGACAGGGGGGCAATGAGCAGTTCTTC.

This clone has more than one count but fewer than ten. The genes are TRBV12-5 and TRBJ2-7; TRBD1 matches 9 bases. Germline V gene sequence: CDR1 LGHNT, CDR2 FRNRAP. Trimming removed 2 bases from V and 1 base from J; junction bases left unmatched: 6. The CDR3 has 16 amino acids. CDR3 coding DNA: TGTGCTAGTGGTTTGCGTACAGGGGGCGAGTCCTACGAGCAGTACTTC. Its translation is CASGLRTGGESYEQYF.

The rearrangement joins TRBV7-8 to TRBJ1-4; maybe TRBD1 (5 bases). Trimming stripped 6 bases from V and 8 bases from J, with 16 bases between. CDR1 and CDR2 (germline): SGHVS, FQNEAQ. The CDR3 covers 14 residues. CDR3 protein: CASRGQGGGEKLFF. The CDR3 DNA is TGTGCCAGCAGAGGGCAGGGAGGAGGAGAAAAACTGTTTTTT.

The V call is TRBV7-9, the J call TRBJ2-1, with TRBD2 identical over 8 bases. The CDR3 has 16 residues. V shed 5 bases, J shed 3 bases, and the junction held 9 bases outside the gene matches. CDR1 and CDR2 (germline): SEHNR, FQNEAQ (reference sequence). The CDR3 DNA reads as TGTGCCAGCAGCCCCTTAGCGGGGATCGTCTACAATGAGCAGTTCTTC. Its protein is CASSPLAGIVYNEQFF.

This clone was observed a handful of times. The chain couples TRBV7-7 to TRBJ1-5; D gene ambiguous. The CDR3 length is 13 residues. Germline CDR1 reads SSHAT; CDR2 reads FNYEAQ (reference sequence). V lost 0 bases, J lost 5 bases, and 5 bases lay in between. The CDR3: CASSLAEHQPQHF. The CDR3 DNA is TGTGCCAGCAGCTTAGCTGAGCATCAGCCCCAGCATTTT.

The rearrangement joins TRBV13 to TRBJ2-5, with TRBD2 identical over 8 bases. The germline V gene encodes CDR1 PRHDT and CDR2 FYEKMQ (reference sequence). V shed 5 bases, J shed 2 bases, and the junction held 10 bases outside the gene matches. This CDR3 region has 16 residues. CDR3 nucleotides: TGTGCCAGCAGCCTTCTCGGGGGGGACCCTCAAGAGACCCAGTACTTC. Amino acid sequence: CASSLLGGDPQETQYF. The whole variable domain, remainder taken from reference TRBV13 and TRBJ2-5, is AAGVIQSPRHLIKEKRETATLKCYPIPRHDTVYWYQQGPGQDPQFLISFYEKMQSDKGSIPDRFSAQQFSDYHSELNMSSLELGDSALYFCASSLLGGDPQETQYFGPGTRLLVL.

The V call is TRBV9, the J call TRBJ1-1; the D gene is possibly TRBD1 (5 bases). The length of the CDR3 is 14 residues. From germline, CDR1 is SGDLS and CDR2 YYNGEE. Deletions cut 6 bases from V and 0 bases from J, with 12 bases between. The CDR3 nucleotides are TGTGCCAGCACCTTCAGGGACTTGAACACTGAAGCTTTCTTT. Translated, it gives CASTFRDLNTEAFF.

The rearrangement joins TRBV4-1 to TRBJ1-5; 11 bases align to TRBD1. From germline, CDR1 is MGHRA and CDR2 YSYEKL. CDR3 length equals 15 residues. Trimming removed 4 bases from V and 6 bases from J; junction bases left unmatched: 5. The CDR3 is CASSRGQGVGQPQHF. The CDR3 DNA follows: TGCGCCAGCAGCCGGGGACAGGGGGTTGGTCAGCCCCAGCATTTT.

This chain uses TRBV27 with TRBJ2-3; 7 nucleotides line up with TRBD1. CDR3 length equals 16 residues. J gave up 3 bases and V 2 bases, and 8 bases lay outside the gene matches. Germline CDR1 reads MNHEY; CDR2 reads SMNVEV (reference sequence). CDR3 amino acids: CASSLAGTAETDTQYF. The CDR3 DNA reads as TGTGCCAGCAGTTTAGCCGGGACAGCGGAAACAGATACGCAGTATTTT.

The sample holds one count of this clone. The V call is TRBV7-3, the J call TRBJ2-1; 9 nucleotides agree with TRBD1. Germline trimming cut 5 bases from V and 6 bases from J; bases unmatched to any gene: 5. Germline V gene sequence: CDR1 SGHTA, CDR2 FQGTGA. CDR3 length: 14 amino acids. CDR3 protein: CASSPEDRGNEQFF. The DNA of the CDR3 is TGTGCCAGCAGCCCCGAGGACAGGGGCAATGAGCAGTTCTTC. Based on the CDR3 plus reference TRBV7-3 and TRBJ2-1, the full variable domain is GAGVSQTPSNKVTEKGKYVELRCDPISGHTALYWYRQSLGQGPEFLIYFQGTGAADDSGLPNDRFFAVRPEGSVSTLKIQRTERGDSAVYLCASSPEDRGNEQFFGPGTRLTVL.

The sample holds one count of this clone. The J gene is TRBJ1-2, the V gene TRBV6-1, with 7 bases matching TRBD1. CDR1 and CDR2 from the germline V gene are MNHNS and SASEGT. This CDR3 contains 13 residues. With 6 bases clipped from V and 7 bases from J, the junction kept 8 bases outside the gene matches. In DNA form, the CDR3 reads TGTGCCAGCAGAATTGAAACAGGGGTTGGCTACACCTTC. Its translation is CASRIETGVGYTF.

The rearrangement uses TRBV7-9 and TRBJ1-2; perhaps TRBD1 as D (5 bases). Germline CDR1 and CDR2: SEHNR and FQNEAQ (reference sequence). CDR3 length equals 17 residues. With 3 bases removed from V and 4 bases from J, the gap between germline ends came to 21 bases. CDR3: CASSLGSGEGLFYGYTF. CDR3 bases: TGTGCCAGCAGCTTGGGCTCGGGGGAGGGCCTTTTCTATGGCTACACCTTC.

Only a few counts were recorded for this clone. The CDR3 loop reads CASSAPGTGKGVDEQYF. The CDR3 DNA follows: TGTGCCAGCAGTGCACCCGGGACAGGGAAAGGAGTTGACGAGCAGTACTTC. The chain recombines TRBV25-1 with TRBJ2-7, with TRBD1 matching over 9 bases. Germline V gives CDR1 MGHDK, CDR2 SYGVNS. V shed 4 bases, J shed 5 bases, and the junction held 15 bases outside the gene matches. The CDR3 runs 17 residues.

This chain links TRBV6-1 with TRBJ2-1, with TRBD2 matching over 8 bases. V was clipped by 8 bases and J by 7 bases; unmatched bases: 13. In germline, CDR1 is MNHNS, CDR2 SASEGT. The CDR3 runs 15 residues. CDR3 DNA sequence: TGTGCCAGCGGTGGCTTAGCGGGGTCCGGGAATGAGCAGTTCTTC. Its protein is CASGGLAGSGNEQFF.

The rearrangement joins TRBV12-5 to TRBJ2-1, with 15 bases fitting TRBD2. The J segment lost 8 bases and the V segment lost 5 bases, leaving 7 bases of the junction unmatched. Germline V gene data show CDR1 as LGHNT and CDR2 as FRNRAP. The CDR3 is 16 residues long. CDR3 protein: CASGRRTSGGADEQFF. DNA of the CDR3: TGTGCTAGTGGTCGAAGGACTAGCGGGGGGGCCGATGAGCAGTTCTTC. The variable domain in full, with the rest retrieved from reference TRBV12-5 and TRBJ2-1, is DARVTQTPRHKVTEMGQEVTMRCQPILGHNTVFWYRQTMMQGLELLAYFRNRAPLDDSGMPKDRFSAEMPDATLATLKIQPSEPRDSAVYFCASGRRTSGGADEQFFGPGTRLTVL.

CDR3 nucleotide sequence: TGTGCCTGGAGCGCCCAGGGCTCTGGAAACACCATATATTTT. As protein: CAWSAQGSGNTIYF. The V and J genes are TRBV30 and TRBJ1-3; possibly TRBD1 for D (5 bases). This CDR3 is 14 amino acids long. Trimming shortened V by 3 bases and J by 0 bases, and 9 bases separated the two germline ends. Germline lookup yields CDR1 GTSNPN and CDR2 SVGIG (reference sequence). Full variable domain (rest looked up from reference TRBV30 and TRBJ1-3): SQTIHQWPATLVQPVGSPLSLECTVEGTSNPNLYWYRQAAGRGLQLLFYSVGIGQISSEVPQNLSASRPQDRQFILSSKKLLLSDSGFYLCAWSAQGSGNTIYFGEGSWLTVV.

The chain joins TRBV7-9 to TRBJ1-6, with D unclear. CDR1 is SEHNR, CDR2 FQNEAQ, per germline (reference sequence). Trimming removed 5 bases from V and 4 bases from J, with 18 bases in between. The CDR3 runs 17 residues. The CDR3 is CASSPTQDPGYNSPLHF. The DNA for the CDR3 is TGTGCCAGCAGCCCTACCCAAGATCCCGGTTATAATTCACCCCTCCACTTT.

The chain combines TRBV6-5 with TRBJ2-7, with TRBD1 identical over 8 bases. V trimming: 0 bases; J trimming: 2 bases; junction bases outside the gene matches: 3. CDR1 MNHEY and CDR2 SVGAGI come from the germline V gene. The length of the CDR3 is 15 residues. The CDR3 region is CASSYSTGGTYEQYF. The DNA for the CDR3 is TGTGCCAGCAGTTACTCAACAGGGGGAACCTACGAGCAGTACTTC.

On this clone itself: The DNA is omitted, as the CDR3 cannot be located on it reliably, and the CDR3 follows TCRdb's listing. The chain joins TRBV2 to TRBJ2-1; the listed D gene, TRBD2, was not tested against the DNA. The germline CDR1 and CDR2 sequences are SNHLY and FYNNEI. Both ends counted, the CDR3 spans 11 residues. Here the CDR3 reads CASSVGGGAFF.

The genes are TRBV25-1 and TRBJ2-3; D not resolved. The CDR3 contains 13 residues. The germline CDR1 and CDR2 sequences are MGHDK and SYGVNS. V lost 3 bases and J lost 4, with 8 bases in between. DNA of the CDR3: TGTGCCAGCAGTGATTTCGGTGCAGATACGCAGTATTTT. Its protein product is CASSDFGADTQYF.